What follows are 9 T cell receptor beta chains derived from one specimen sequenced in a study of post-analysis software for immune sequencing data. General study findings and limits: Roughly five TRBV segments appeared more often in patients than in controls, and TRBV5-6, TRBV5-1 and TRBV20-1 were among these.

Antigen specificity for these receptors is unknown. Unique molecular identifiers featured in each of the TCR beta cDNA libraries. TCRdb passed the PCR reads through MiXCR, listing each CDR3 protein once. The sample yields some 260,000 distinct CDR3 sequences, 36% seen once. What was sequenced was blood. These TCRs come from a girl aged 5-17 years with multiple sclerosis.

V usage is TRBV5-1 and J usage is TRBJ2-5; 9 nucleotides agree with TRBD1. TRBJ2-7 explains the end of the DNA better; the J call may be wrong. This CDR3 is built from 13 residues. The germline CDR1 and CDR2 sequences are SGHRS and YFSETQ. CDR3 DNA: TGCGCCAGCAGGCGGACAGGGGATCGCGAGCAGTACTTC. This sequence encodes CASRRTGDREQYF.

This clonotype was recorded many times. This chain links TRBV7-6 with TRBJ2-5; possible D gene TRBD1, 5 bases. This CDR3 region has 15 residues. Deletions cut 6 bases from V and 2 bases from J, with 16 bases between. The germline gives CDR1 SGHVS, CDR2 FNYEAQ. The CDR3 spells CASSQRQNLQETQYF. The DNA of the CDR3 is TGTGCCAGCAGTCAACGACAGAACCTTCAAGAGACCCAGTACTTC.

The chain recombines TRBV6-5 with TRBJ2-1; possibly TRBD1 or TRBD2 for D (8 bases each). The CDR3 has 14 amino acids. Germline CDR1 and CDR2: MNHEY and SVGAGI. The germline V and J ends were trimmed by 6 bases and 6 bases, with 15 bases remaining between them. The DNA of the CDR3 is TGTGCCAGCAGCTTAGCGGGACAGGTCAATGAGCAGTTCTTC. It translates to CASSLAGQVNEQFF.

The CDR3 region is CASSLELVGLAGNEQFF. CDR3 sequence (DNA): TGTGCCAGCAGCTTAGAGTTAGTCGGACTAGCGGGCAATGAGCAGTTCTTC. The chain recombines TRBV7-6 with TRBJ2-1; TRBD2 matches 11 bases. V shed 1 base, J shed 6 bases, and the junction held 8 bases outside the gene matches. The CDR3 consists of 17 residues. Germline V gene data show CDR1 as SGHVS and CDR2 as FNYEAQ.

This clonotype was observed many times. The genes are TRBV9 and TRBJ2-1; D is tentatively TRBD1 or TRBD2 (5 bases each). The CDR3 has 18 residues. V was clipped by 1 base and J by 3 bases, with 20 bases between them. Germline V lookup: CDR1 SGDLS, CDR2 YYNGEE. CDR3 sequence reads: CASSVSLLGELNYNEQFF. DNA of the CDR3: TGTGCCAGCAGCGTATCGTTGCTGGGGGAGTTAAACTACAATGAGCAGTTCTTC.

This clonotype was detected only a few times. V usage is TRBV5-1 and J usage is TRBJ2-5; 10 nucleotides agree with TRBD1. Germline V gene sequence: CDR1 SGHRS, CDR2 YFSETQ. The CDR3 length is 15 residues. The V segment lost 7 bases and the J segment 5 bases; nucleotides outside the gene matches: 11. CDR3 in DNA: TGCGCCAGCGGAGCCGGGACAGGGGTCATCGAGACCCAGTACTTC. Translated, it gives CASGAGTGVIETQYF. The whole variable domain, filled in from reference TRBV5-1 and TRBJ2-5, reads KAGVTQTPRYLIKTRGQQVTLSCSPISGHRSVSWYQQTPGQGLQFLFEYFSETQRNKGNFPGRFSGRQFSNSRSEMNVSTLELGDSALYLCASGAGTGVIETQYFGPGTRLLVL.

The gene calls are TRBV2 and TRBJ1-1; tentatively, D is TRBD1 (6 bases). Per germline, CDR1 SNHLY and CDR2 FYNNEI. The CDR3 totals 15 residues. V lost 6 bases to trimming and J lost 4 bases, with 18 bases between them. The CDR3 reads CASRLHRVESTEAFF. In DNA, the CDR3 is TGTGCCAGCAGACTTCACAGGGTTGAGAGCACTGAAGCTTTCTTT.

This clonotype showed up many times. This sequence joins TRBV6-6 and TRBJ2-3, with a weak D call TRBD2 (6 bases). CDR3 length: 17 amino acids. Looked up from germline, CDR1 is MNHNY and CDR2 is SVGAGI (reference sequence). V lost 0 bases, J lost 0 bases, and 13 bases lay in between. This CDR3 reads CASSYSPSSGSTDTQYF. In DNA form, the CDR3 reads TGTGCCAGCAGTTACTCGCCTTCGAGCGGGAGCACAGATACGCAGTATTTT.

This clonotype was recorded many times. The chain recombines TRBV5-1 with TRBJ2-5; D is unresolved. The germline V gene encodes CDR1 SGHRS and CDR2 YFSETQ. V shed 4 bases and J shed 7 bases, with 11 bases lying between them. The CDR3 loop spans 12 amino acids. Written as DNA, the CDR3 is TGCGCCAGCAGCGAAGAGCTTGGGACCCAGTACTTC. It is translated as CASSEELGTQYF.